The rows below give T cell receptor beta chains drawn from one sample of a study of T cells in Graves' hyperthyroidism and ophthalmopathy. In TCRdb, the multiplex PCR reads were re-called with MiXCR into one record per CDR3 protein. The table lists approximately 320,000 distinct CDR3 sequences, roughly 17% of them singletons. The source material was blood. The receptors here all came from a man aged 25 to 45 with Graves' hyperthyroidism. CDR3s include the opening cysteine and the closing phenylalanine or tryptophan. A D gene is named only where the DNA matches it firmly. Clone size is given for some rows only: seen once, a few or many times, or a class if the clone is expanded.

>few|TRBD1|TRBV20-1|TRBJ1-1
CSARDPGQSNTEAFF
TGCAGTGCTAGAGACCCGGGACAGTCGAACACTGAAGCTTTCTTT
>many|.|TRBV3-1|TRBJ2-5
CASSQAQETQYF
TGTGCCAGCAGCCAAGCCCAAGAGACCCAGTACTTC
>.|TRBD2|TRBV19|TRBJ2-6
CASSTSGRAGANVLTF
TGTGCCAGTAGCACTAGCGGGAGAGCCGGGGCCAACGTCCTGACTTTC
>.|TRBD1|TRBV2|TRBJ1-5
CASSGGQGSQPQHF
TGTGCCAGCAGCGGGGGACAGGGCTCTCAGCCCCAGCATTTT
>.|TRBD1|TRBV30|TRBJ1-2
CAWSITGGAYGYTF
TGTGCCTGGAGCATAACAGGGGGAGCCTATGGCTACACCTTC
>many|.|TRBV28|TRBJ2-1
CASRGPGLHNEQFF
TGTGCCAGCAGGGGGCCGGGACTCCACAATGAGCAGTTCTTC
>few|.|TRBV19|TRBJ1-5
CASKRVSLGNQPQHF
TGTGCCAGTAAACGCGTAAGTCTAGGCAATCAGCCCCAGCATTTT
>many|TRBD1|TRBV5-4|TRBJ2-5
CASSQGQGAPETQYF
TGTGCCAGCAGTCAAGGACAGGGGGCCCCAGAGACCCAGTACTTC
>many|.|TRBV12-3/TRBV12-4|TRBJ2-2
CASSLGQGNTGELFF
TGTGCCAGCAGTTTAGGCCAGGGAAACACCGGGGAGCTGTTTTTT
>many|.|TRBV6-1|TRBJ2-5
CASSQPRETQYF
TGTGCCAGCAGTCAGCCCCGAGAGACCCAGTACTTC
>few|TRBD2|TRBV7-2|TRBJ2-5
CASSSTPWGGVQNF
TGTGCCAGCAGTTCCACCCCGTGGGGGGGGGTCCAGAACTTC
>.|.|TRBV10-3|TRBJ2-7
CAISESTANSYEQYF
TGTGCCATCAGTGAGTCGACGGCCAATTCTTACGAGCAGTACTTC
>few|.|TRBV5-1|TRBJ2-2
CAGSLGGPGELFF
TGCGCCGGCAGCTTGGGCGGTCCCGGGGAGCTGTTTTTT
>many|.|TRBV27|TRBJ2-5
CASGVSTTQYF
TGTGCCAGCGGGGTCAGTACAACCCAGTACTTC
>many|.|TRBV6-2/TRBV6-3|TRBJ2-5
CASSPSRIETQYF
TGTGCCAGCAGCCCTTCGAGGATCGAGACCCAGTACTTC
>few|.|TRBV6-2/TRBV6-3|TRBJ2-1
CASSYGGANEQFF
TGTGCCAGCAGTTACGGGGGGGCCAATGAGCAGTTCTTC
>.|.|TRBV29-1|TRBJ1-2
CSVELGSGDGYTF
TGCAGCGTTGAACTTGGGAGCGGGGATGGCTACACCTTC
>many|.|TRBV3-1|TRBJ2-1
CASSSSPRDEQFF
TGTGCCAGCAGCTCTAGCCCAAGGGATGAGCAGTTCTTC
>many|TRBD1|TRBV5-1|TRBJ1-2
CASSSDRVEGGYTF
TGCGCCAGCAGCTCGGACAGGGTAGAGGGTGGCTACACCTTC
>few|.|TRBV12-3/TRBV12-4|TRBJ2-7
CASSSLASYEQYF
TGTGCCAGCAGTTCTTTAGCCTCCTACGAGCAGTACTTC
>few|.|TRBV18|TRBJ2-7
CASSPSHREGEQYF
TGTGCCAGCTCACCATCTCACAGGGAGGGCGAGCAGTACTTC
>few|.|TRBV6-1|TRBJ2-1
CASKVHEQFF
TGTGCCAGCAAGGTCCATGAGCAGTTCTTC
>many|TRBD1|TRBV27|TRBJ2-3
CASRFPGQGTDTQYF
TGTGCCAGCAGATTCCCGGGACAGGGCACAGATACGCAGTATTTT
>.|.|TRBV11-2|TRBJ1-4
CASGIGNGNEKLFF
TGTGCCAGCGGTATAGGGAATGGAAATGAAAAACTGTTTTTT
>many|.|TRBV30|TRBJ2-1
CAWGPRGYNEQFF
TGTGCCTGGGGTCCCCGAGGATACAATGAGCAGTTCTTC
>many|TRBD1|TRBV2|TRBJ2-7
CASNGQGIPHEQYF
TGTGCCAGCAATGGACAGGGGATACCCCACGAGCAGTACTTC
>many|TRBD2|TRBV11-2|TRBJ2-3
CASSHGTSGIRTDTQYF
TGTGCCAGCAGCCACGGGACTAGCGGGATTCGCACAGATACGCAGTATTTT
>.|.|TRBV6-1|TRBJ2-6
CASSKPQGLGANVLTF
TGTGCCAGCAGCAAACCTCAGGGTCTGGGGGCCAACGTCCTGACTTTC
>many|.|TRBV4-2|TRBJ2-2
CASSQDSGELFF
TGTGCCAGCAGCCAAGACTCCGGGGAGCTGTTTTTT
>.|TRBD2|TRBV7-9|TRBJ2-1
CASTPGLSNEQFF
TGTGCCAGCACACCGGGACTATCGAATGAGCAGTTCTTC
>.|.|TRBV7-9|TRBJ1-3
CVSSADGSGNTIYF
TGTGTCAGCAGCGCTGATGGCTCTGGAAACACCATATATTTT
>.|TRBD1|TRBV5-1|TRBJ1-1
CASSSQGGITEAFF
TGCGCCAGCAGCTCACAGGGGGGCATCACTGAAGCTTTCTTT
>many|TRBD1|TRBV28|TRBJ2-1
CASSNYGTAYNEQFF
TGTGCCAGCAGTAATTACGGGACAGCCTACAATGAGCAGTTCTTC
>.|.|TRBV5-1|TRBJ1-5
CASSLDPNQPQHF
TGCGCCAGCAGCTTGGACCCAAACCAGCCCCAGCATTTT
>many|.|TRBV30|TRBJ1-6
CAWRKQGMFNSPLHF
TGTGCCTGGAGGAAACAGGGAATGTTTAATTCACCCCTCCACTTT
>many|.|TRBV18|TRBJ2-7
CASSPPADSYEQYF
TGTGCCAGCTCACCCCCCGCTGACAGCTACGAGCAGTACTTC
>few|TRBD1|TRBV6-1|TRBJ1-4
CASSRTGAEGEKLFF
TGTGCCAGCAGTCGAACAGGGGCCGAGGGTGAAAAACTGTTTTTT
>many|.|TRBV2|TRBJ2-3
CASRVGLSTDTQYF
TGTGCCAGCAGGGTCGGACTCAGCACAGATACGCAGTATTTT
>.|TRBD1|TRBV19|TRBJ2-7
CASSLTGYYEQYF
TGTGCCAGTAGCCTGACAGGGTACTACGAGCAGTACTTC
>.|TRBD1|TRBV15|TRBJ2-7
CATSRGTGQLLRHEQYF
TGTGCCACCAGCAGAGGGACAGGCCAACTATTGCGCCACGAGCAGTACTTC
>many|.|TRBV5-1|TRBJ1-1
CASSLADRLEAFF
TGCGCCAGCAGCTTGGCCGACCGCTTGGAAGCTTTCTTT
>few|TRBD2|TRBV6-2/TRBV6-3|TRBJ2-2
CASSSGLAGSTGELFF
TGTGCCAGCAGCTCGGGACTAGCGGGAAGCACCGGGGAGCTGTTTTTT
>.|.|TRBV20-1|TRBJ2-2
CSALDTTNTGELFF
TGCAGTGCGTTGGACACAACGAACACCGGGGAGCTGTTTTTT
>many|.|TRBV27|TRBJ2-5
CASSILYQETQYF
TGTGCCAGCAGTATTCTGTACCAAGAGACCCAGTACTTC
>many|.|TRBV7-2|TRBJ2-7
CASSLTRELFGRHEQYF
TGTGCCAGCAGCTTAACAAGGGAGCTATTCGGTCGACACGAGCAGTACTTC
>many|.|TRBV11-2|TRBJ2-2
CASSLTSGPYTGELFF
TGTGCCAGCAGCTTAACCTCGGGACCGTACACCGGGGAGCTGTTTTTT
>few|.|TRBV12-3/TRBV12-4|TRBJ2-5
CASSFASLEETQYF
TGTGCCAGCAGTTTCGCCTCCCTGGAGGAGACCCAGTACTTC
>.|.|TRBV27|TRBJ2-2
CASTEEGRGELFF
TGTGCCAGCACGGAAGAGGGCCGCGGGGAGCTGTTTTTT
>many|TRBD2|TRBV5-1|TRBJ2-1
CASNGLAGGGQFF
TGCGCCAGCAACGGACTAGCGGGAGGCGGGCAGTTCTTC
>.|TRBD1|TRBV5-5|TRBJ1-2
CASSLAQGAVDYGYTF
TGTGCCAGCAGCTTGGCACAGGGGGCAGTGGACTATGGCTACACCTTC
>.|.|TRBV27|TRBJ1-4
CASSPPGAEEKLFF
TGTGCCAGCAGTCCCCCGGGGGCGGAGGAAAAACTGTTTTTT
>many|.|TRBV12-3/TRBV12-4|TRBJ1-1
CAISRTVNTEAFF
TGTGCCATCTCTCGGACTGTGAACACTGAAGCTTTCTTT
>.|TRBD2|TRBV20-1|TRBJ2-2
CSARDRTGGDTGELFF
TGCAGTGCTAGAGACCGGACGGGAGGGGACACCGGGGAGCTGTTTTTT
>few|.|TRBV20-1|TRBJ2-1
CSAGSSGAVNEQFF
TGCAGTGCTGGGAGCTCCGGAGCTGTCAATGAGCAGTTCTTC
>many|.|TRBV11-3|TRBJ1-1
CASSLGGSNEAFF
TGTGCCAGCAGCTTAGGTGGCAGCAATGAAGCTTTCTTT
>many|.|TRBV27|TRBJ2-2
CASSPISDSGTEELFF
TGTGCCAGCAGTCCGATTTCTGACAGTGGGACTGAGGAGCTGTTTTTT
>many|TRBD1|TRBV5-1|TRBJ2-2
CASGSGGNTGELFF
TGCGCCAGCGGATCAGGGGGGAACACCGGGGAGCTGTTTTTT
>.|.|TRBV11-3|TRBJ2-3
CASSLSSGDTDTQYF
TGTGCCAGCAGCTTAAGCAGCGGAGACACAGATACGCAGTATTTT